Below are 8 T cell receptor beta chains sequenced from a single sample in a study of blood T cells in healthy people across ages. Primed by a sample-barcoded 5' primer and a J-beta primer mix, a second PCR proceeded for about 6 to 11 cycles. TCRdb used MiXCR to reprocess the 5' RACE reads, holding one entry per CDR3 protein. Here the sample spans roughly 1 million distinct CDR3 sequences, about 25% being singletons. A further study also used this sample, focusing on T cells of mothers and their children.

What was sequenced was blood. These receptors originate from a girl aged 2-9 years in good health.

This clonotype was seen a handful of times. CDR3 sequence reads: CASSLAVDGELFF. The CDR3 coding sequence is TGTGCCAGCAGCTTAGCGGTGGACGGGGAGCTGTTTTTT. The chain is built from TRBV7-8 and TRBJ2-2; D unclear. V was pared by 0 bases and J by 7 bases, with 6 bases between. The CDR3 sequence is 13 residues long. Germline loops: CDR1 SGHVS, CDR2 FQNEAQ.

This clonotype was seen a handful of times. The genes are TRBV7-9 and TRBJ1-4; D remains ambiguous. V lost 1 base and J 5 bases, leaving 5 bases between the germline ends. This CDR3 comprises 13 residues. Germline V gene sequence: CDR1 SEHNR, CDR2 FQNEAQ (reference sequence). The CDR3 DNA follows: TGTGCCAGCAGCTTAGAAAAGAATGAAAAACTGTTTTTT. Translation gives CASSLEKNEKLFF.

The gene calls are TRBV29-1 and TRBJ2-5, with D uncertain. The V end was cut by 4 bases, the J end by 5 bases, with 14 bases between. The CDR3 is 13 residues long. CDR1 and CDR2 from the germline V gene are SQVTM and ANQGSEA. The CDR3: CSVAAVLAETQYF. As DNA, the CDR3 is TGCAGCGTTGCTGCCGTACTGGCTGAGACCCAGTACTTC.

This clonotype was counted only a few times. This chain joins TRBV20-1 and TRBJ2-1; tentative D call: TRBD1 (6 bases). CDR3 size: 14 residues. Trimming took off 0 bases at V and 6 bases at J, with 12 bases between the two ends. Germline values: CDR1 DFQATT, CDR2 SNEGSKA (reference sequence). DNA for the CDR3: TGCAGTGCTAGAGAAATCAGGGGTGGCAATGAGCAGTTCTTC. The encoded protein is CSAREIRGGNEQFF.

This chain connects TRBV10-3 to TRBJ2-1, with 13 positions matching TRBD2. The CDR3 length is 16 residues. Germline V gene lookup returns CDR1 ENHRY and CDR2 SYGVKD. J lost 7 bases, V lost 3 bases, and 6 bases had no gene match. The CDR3 coding sequence is TGTGCCATCAGTGAAGGACTAGCGGGAGTGAAGAATGAGCAGTTCTTC. As protein: CAISEGLAGVKNEQFF.

This clonotype turned up a few times. The V gene is TRBV4-1, the J gene TRBJ1-2, with D unresolved. The germline CDR1 and CDR2 sequences are MGHRA and YSYEKL. The CDR3 extends over 16 amino acids. V dropped 0 bases and J dropped 4 bases, with 15 bases sitting between them. The CDR3 DNA sequence: TGCGCCAGCAGCCAAGAAGGAGATCCCGTATCCTATGGCTACACCTTC. It encodes CASSQEGDPVSYGYTF.

There are a few counts of this clonotype. V is TRBV7-9 and J is TRBJ2-5, with D perhaps matching TRBD2 (6 bases). Trimming left V 1 base short and J 4 bases short, with 16 bases between. The CDR3 sequence is 16 residues long. CDR1 SEHNR and CDR2 FQNEAQ come from the germline V gene (reference sequence). The CDR3 sequence: CASSLDLADLGETQYF. For the CDR3, the DNA is TGTGCCAGCAGCTTAGATTTAGCGGACCTTGGAGAGACCCAGTACTTC.

The chain links TRBV29-1 to TRBJ2-3; D is possibly TRBD2 (5 bases). The V gene lost 3 bases and the J gene lost 3 bases, with 19 bases spanning the gap. CDR1 and CDR2 from the germline V gene are SQVTM and ANQGSEA. This CDR3 comprises 16 residues. The CDR3 nucleotides are TGCAGCGTTGATTTAAACGGGATCTCGGGGACAGATACGCAGTATTTT. This sequence encodes CSVDLNGISGTDTQYF.